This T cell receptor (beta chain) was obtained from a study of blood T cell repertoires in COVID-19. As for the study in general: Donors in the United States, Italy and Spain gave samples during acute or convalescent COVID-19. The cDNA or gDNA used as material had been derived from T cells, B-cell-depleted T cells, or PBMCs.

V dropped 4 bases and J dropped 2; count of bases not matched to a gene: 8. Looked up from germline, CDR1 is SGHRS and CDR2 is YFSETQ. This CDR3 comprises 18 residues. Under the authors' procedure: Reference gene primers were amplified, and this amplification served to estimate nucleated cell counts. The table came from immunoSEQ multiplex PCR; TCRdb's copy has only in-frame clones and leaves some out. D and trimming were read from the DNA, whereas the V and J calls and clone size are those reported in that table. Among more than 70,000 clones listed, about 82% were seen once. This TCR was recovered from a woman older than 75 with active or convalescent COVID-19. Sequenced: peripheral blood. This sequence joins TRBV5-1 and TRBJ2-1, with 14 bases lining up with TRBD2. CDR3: CASSISGTSGGTYNEQFF. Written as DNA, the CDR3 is TGCGCCAGCAGCATATCCGGGACTAGCGGGGGAACCTACAATGAGCAGTTCTTC.